What follows describes a single T cell receptor (beta chain). Amplification used 60 Vbeta primers and 13 Jbeta primers. The data were produced by immunoSEQ multiplex PCR, yet TCRdb's version contains in-frame clones alone and is incomplete. The top ten clones hold approximately 15% of a sample with about 98,000 clones, roughly 80% of them seen once. The entry originates in a study of cytomegalovirus exposure and HLA in healthy donors. Germline V gene data show CDR1 as LGHNA and CDR2 as YSLEER. V shed 4 bases and J 5 bases; nucleotides not matched to a gene: 13. The CDR3 loop spans 17 amino acids. This chain uses TRBV4-3 with TRBJ1-2; 10 bases match TRBD1. The sequenced sample was PBMCs. This TCR was recovered from a man aged 55 to 70 in good health and CMV-seropositive. CDR3 residues: CASSPNYWTGGIYGYTF. The CDR3 DNA reads as TGCGCCAGCAGCCCGAATTATTGGACAGGGGGAATTTATGGCTACACCTTC.